A selection of T cell receptor beta chains follows, all from one sample in a study of T cell changes during pregnancy in multiple sclerosis. The table came from immunoSEQ multiplex PCR; TCRdb's copy has only in-frame clones and leaves some out. The sample holds 80,000 or so clones, around 90% seen once. Sequences were derived from peripheral blood, sampled before pregnancy. These receptors originate from a female donor with multiple sclerosis, enrolled in a pregnancy study. Each CDR3 is given with its conserved first and last residue. A D gene is named only where the DNA matches it firmly. Some rows have no size entry. The others give once, few or many, or a class for an expanded clone.

size	V	J	D	CDR3	DNA
-	TRBV2	TRBJ1-5	-	CASSSPETRQPQHF	TGTGCCAGCAGCTCCCCGGAGACCAGACAGCCCCAGCATTTT
-	TRBV7-2	TRBJ1-1	-	CASSLRPGDAEAFF	TGTGCCAGCAGCTTACGCCCAGGGGACGCTGAAGCTTTCTTT
once	TRBV28	TRBJ2-2	-	CASSAPGPQELFF	TGTGCCAGCAGTGCTCCGGGTCCTCAGGAGCTGTTTTTT
-	TRBV19	TRBJ2-7	TRBD2	CASSFRTSGMYEQYF	TGTGCCAGTAGTTTCCGGACTAGCGGAATGTACGAGCAGTACTTC
-	TRBV6-5	TRBJ2-7	-	CASSLTGLSYEQYF	TGTGCCAGCAGCCTTACCGGGTTGTCCTACGAGCAGTACTTC
-	TRBV4-3	TRBJ2-7	-	CASSQDRADSYEQYF	TGCGCCAGCAGCCAAGATCGCGCGGATTCCTACGAGCAGTACTTC
-	TRBV19	TRBJ2-1	TRBD2	CASSIEGGSSYNEQFF	TGTGCCAGTAGTATTGAAGGCGGGAGCTCCTACAATGAGCAGTTCTTC
once	TRBV30	TRBJ1-5	TRBD1	CALSADRGAVGQPQHF	TGTGCCTTGTCAGCGGACAGGGGCGCGGTAGGACAGCCCCAGCATTTT
-	TRBV19	TRBJ2-7	-	CASSIRQFSYEQYF	TGTGCCAGTAGTATACGACAGTTTAGCTACGAGCAGTACTTC
-	TRBV7-8	TRBJ2-7	TRBD2	CASSRTSGRNYEQYF	TGTGCCAGCAGCCGGACTAGCGGGAGGAACTACGAGCAGTACTTC
-	TRBV5-6	TRBJ2-3	-	CASSFIKGGIGTDTQYF	TGTGCCAGCAGCTTTATAAAGGGGGGGATCGGCACAGATACGCAGTATTTT
-	TRBV27	TRBJ1-1	TRBD1	CASRNRGLGANTEAFF	TGTGCCAGCAGAAACAGGGGGCTCGGGGCGAACACTGAAGCTTTCTTT
-	TRBV11-2	TRBJ2-3	-	CASSYDMVSGGDTQYF	TGTGCCAGCAGCTACGACATGGTGTCAGGGGGGGATACGCAGTATTTT
-	TRBV10-1	TRBJ1-5	-	CASSPRAGDGPQHF	TGCGCCAGCAGTCCCCGGGCAGGGGACGGTCCCCAGCATTTT
few	TRBV19	TRBJ2-7	TRBD2	CASSMSSGSSYEQYF	TGTGCCAGTAGTATGTCTAGCGGGAGCTCCTACGAGCAGTACTTC
-	TRBV6-6	TRBJ2-1	TRBD1	CASSYSWDRGEQFF	TGTGCCAGCAGTTACTCGTGGGACAGGGGTGAGCAGTTCTTC
-	TRBV13	TRBJ2-7	TRBD1	CASSRGQGYEQYF	TGTGCCAGCAGCCGGGGACAGGGCTACGAGCAGTACTTC
-	TRBV9	TRBJ2-1	-	CASSVAAEIYNEQFF	TGTGCCAGCAGCGTAGCAGCGGAGATTTACAATGAGCAGTTCTTC
-	TRBV6-1	TRBJ2-7	-	CASRGIGTSYYEQYF	TGTGCCAGCAGGGGGATAGGGACATCCTATTACGAGCAGTACTTC
-	TRBV7-8	TRBJ2-5	TRBD2	CASSSGLAGSKQETQYF	TGTGCCAGCAGCTCCGGACTAGCGGGAAGCAAACAAGAGACCCAGTACTTC
once	TRBV5-1	TRBJ2-3	-	CASSLESGMDTQYF	TGCGCCAGCAGCTTGGAGTCGGGTATGGATACGCAGTATTTT
-	TRBV5-1	TRBJ2-7	-	CASSPSTGPYEQYF	TGCGCCAGCAGCCCCTCGACAGGACCCTACGAGCAGTACTTC
-	TRBV5-1	TRBJ2-3	-	CASSLEGARTDTQYF	TGCGCCAGCAGCTTGGAGGGAGCACGAACGGATACGCAGTATTTT
-	TRBV19	TRBJ1-2	-	CASSRMDLRDGYTF	TGTGCCAGTAGTCGTATGGATCTCAGGGATGGCTACACCTTC
-	TRBV28	TRBJ1-1	-	CASSEILGQIAKAFF	TGTGCCAGCAGTGAAATACTAGGACAGATCGCGAAAGCTTTCTTT
-	TRBV28	TRBJ2-7	TRBD1	CASSRGQIYEQYF	TGTGCCAGCAGCCGGGGACAGATATACGAGCAGTACTTC
-	TRBV7-8	TRBJ2-1	TRBD2	CASSQGTSGSYNEQFF	TGTGCCAGCAGCCAAGGCACTAGCGGATCCTACAATGAGCAGTTCTTC
-	TRBV5-1	TRBJ2-7	TRBD2	CASSLSLAGYSYEQYF	TGCGCCAGCAGCCTATCATTAGCGGGCTACTCCTACGAGCAGTACTTC
-	TRBV29-1	TRBJ2-7	TRBD2	CSARGGTGYEQYF	TGCAGCGCCCGGGGGGGAACAGGGTACGAGCAGTACTTC
-	TRBV28	TRBJ1-5	-	CASSFDWAGQPQHF	TGTGCCAGCAGTTTTGATTGGGCCGGTCAGCCCCAGCATTTT
-	TRBV19	TRBJ1-1	-	CASSIGGSTEAFF	TGTGCCAGTAGTATCGGGGGTAGCACTGAAGCTTTCTTT
-	TRBV4-1	TRBJ1-2	-	CASSQAPGRLNGYTF	TGCGCCAGCAGCCAAGCCCCAGGGCGGTTAAATGGCTACACCTTC
-	TRBV7-6	TRBJ2-3	-	CASSTNGDTQYF	TGTGCCAGCAGCACTAATGGGGATACGCAGTATTTT
once	TRBV28	TRBJ1-5	-	CASSLPRTDYSNQPQHF	TGTGCCAGCAGTTTACCTAGGACGGACTATAGCAATCAGCCCCAGCATTTT
-	TRBV11-2	TRBJ1-5	-	CASSFKGGPQHF	TGTGCCAGCAGCTTTAAAGGAGGGCCCCAGCATTTT
-	TRBV18	TRBJ2-6	TRBD1	CASSPLGQGLAGANVLTF	TGTGCCAGCTCACCACTGGGACAGGGACTGGCTGGGGCCAACGTCCTGACTTTC
-	TRBV28	TRBJ2-4	-	CASTNLRGLVGGNIQYF	TGTGCCAGCACCAATCTCAGGGGCCTAGTAGGGGGAAACATTCAGTACTTC
-	TRBV7-7	TRBJ2-7	TRBD1	CASSPGTGGYEQYF	TGTGCTAGCAGCCCCGGTACAGGGGGTTACGAGCAGTACTTC
-	TRBV2	TRBJ2-1	TRBD2	CASSDILAGAGDEQFF	TGTGCCAGCAGTGACATACTAGCGGGAGCAGGAGATGAGCAGTTCTTC
once	TRBV19	TRBJ2-4	-	CASSDSGGNIQYF	TGTGCCAGTAGTGATTCAGGGGGGAACATTCAGTACTTC